A selection of T cell receptor beta chains follows, all from one sample in a study of PD-1 blockade in classical Hodgkin lymphoma. Repertoires were generated with immunoSEQ multiplex PCR, while TCRdb's copy carries only in-frame clones and drops some. Of about 90,000 clones listed, about nine tenths are singletons. The specimen comprised peripheral blood mononuclear cells (PBMCs), sampled before the fourth cycle of nivolumab. These receptors all come from a human donor with classical Hodgkin lymphoma. Both conserved end residues are part of each CDR3. Fields, in order: V gene, CDR3 protein.

>TRBV9
CASSVEVRGPDTQYF
>TRBV9
CASSVDNEQYF
>TRBV6-5
CASSRTGLNEQYF
>TRBV9
CASSATGLPSYEQYF
>TRBV2
CASSEGQGTDTQYF
>TRBV5-6
CASSPGGRGTETQYF
>TRBV27
CASLAGGFSGANVLTF
>TRBV2
CAISGTEVNQPQHF
>TRBV19
CASSIVGADYGYTF
>TRBV18
CASSPLLGRLNTEAFF
>TRBV6-4
CASSDSGQGYNEQFF
>TRBV7-2
CASSLEWSPYNEQFF
>TRBV7-9
CASSLAGGSYEQYF
>TRBV20-1
CSATRQETQYF
>TRBV4-2
CASMDRGLSPLHF
>TRBV30
CAWRLTDLSGANVLTF
>TRBV5-1
CASRDLAGGLLPNEQFF
>TRBV21-1
CASAPGDRDTDTQYF
>TRBV4-3
CASSQEDLAGGIDEQFF
>TRBV2
CASSERGPNYGYTF
>TRBV6-5
CASRPGRIYGYTF
>TRBV21-1
CASRLKNSPLHF
>TRBV18
CASSPRTGLGFSGANVLTF
>TRBV6-1
CASSDEGGAINEQFF
>TRBV5-1
CASSLGGTGTYEQYF
>TRBV5-8
CASSQEPATGTYEQYF
>TRBV30
CAWTGFLSSYEQYF
>TRBV4-2
CASSQVGLNEQYF
>TRBV27
CASQSAGRSYEQYF
>TRBV11-1
CASSLDFSTDTQYF
>TRBV19
CASRMNRDRDNTIYF